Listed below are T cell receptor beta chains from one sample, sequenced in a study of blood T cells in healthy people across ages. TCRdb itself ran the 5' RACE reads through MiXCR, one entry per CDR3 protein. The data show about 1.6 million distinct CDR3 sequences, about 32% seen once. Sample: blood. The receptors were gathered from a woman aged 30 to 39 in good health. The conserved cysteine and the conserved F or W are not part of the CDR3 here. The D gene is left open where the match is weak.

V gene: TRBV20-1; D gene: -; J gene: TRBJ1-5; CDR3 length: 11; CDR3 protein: SARYQVGQPQH
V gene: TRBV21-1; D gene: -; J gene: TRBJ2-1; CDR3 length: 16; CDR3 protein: ASSKADRVAHGYNEQF
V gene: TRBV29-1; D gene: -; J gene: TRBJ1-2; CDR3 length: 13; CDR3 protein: SVESLGGIGYGYT
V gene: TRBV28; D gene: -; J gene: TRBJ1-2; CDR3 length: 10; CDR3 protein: ASTTIRGDYT
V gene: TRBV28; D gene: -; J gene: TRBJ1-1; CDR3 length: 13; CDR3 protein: ASKIDRQGGTEAF
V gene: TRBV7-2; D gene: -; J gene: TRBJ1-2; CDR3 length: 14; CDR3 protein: ASSLGGIVGYHGYT
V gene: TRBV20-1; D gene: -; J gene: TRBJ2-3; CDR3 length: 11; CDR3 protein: SARGSVADTQY
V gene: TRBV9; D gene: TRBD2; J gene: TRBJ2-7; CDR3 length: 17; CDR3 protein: ASSPRKGGSLLSSYEQY
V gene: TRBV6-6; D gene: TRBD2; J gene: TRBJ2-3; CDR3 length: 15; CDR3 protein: ASSQRTSGSKQDTQY
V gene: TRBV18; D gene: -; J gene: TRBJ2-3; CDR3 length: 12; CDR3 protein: ASSPHPLSDTQY
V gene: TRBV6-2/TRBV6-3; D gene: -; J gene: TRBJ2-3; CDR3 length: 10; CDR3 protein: ASRLSKGTQY
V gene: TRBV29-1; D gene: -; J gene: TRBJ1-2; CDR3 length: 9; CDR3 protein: SSGPGVGYT
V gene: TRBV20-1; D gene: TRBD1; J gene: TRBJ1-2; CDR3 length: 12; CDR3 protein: SAIIQDRAHGYT
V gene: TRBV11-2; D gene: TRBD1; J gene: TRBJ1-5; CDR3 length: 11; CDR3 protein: ASSITGGQPQH
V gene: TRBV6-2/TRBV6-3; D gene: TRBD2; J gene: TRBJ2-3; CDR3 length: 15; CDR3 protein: ASSPGTSRISTDTQY
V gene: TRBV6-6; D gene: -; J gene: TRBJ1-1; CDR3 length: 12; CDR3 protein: ASSDRELNTEAF
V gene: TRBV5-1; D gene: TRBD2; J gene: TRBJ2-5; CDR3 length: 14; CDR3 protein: ASSFGAGVPQETQY